This entry lists 28 T cell receptor beta chains sequenced from one sample in a study of blood T cell repertoires in COVID-19. The protocol was immunoSEQ multiplex PCR, while the TCRdb copy is restricted to in-frame clones and leaves out a portion. This sample has roughly 230,000 clones; 83% occur once, and the top ten carry about 8%. The specimen sequenced was peripheral blood. Receptors were obtained from a woman in her 50s with acute or convalescent COVID-19.

The rearrangement links TRBV11-2 to TRBJ1-6; tentatively, D is TRBD1 (6 bases). The CDR3 sequence is 15 residues long. CDR1 and CDR2 from the germline V gene are SGHAT and FQNNGV. The V end lost 5 bases, the J end lost 6 bases, and 14 bases lay between the germline ends. Here the CDR3 reads CASSPPDRINSPLHF. CDR3 DNA: TGTGCCAGCAGCCCACCGGACAGAATTAATTCACCCCTCCACTTT.

This sequence joins TRBV25-1 and TRBJ1-3, with TRBD1 identical over 7 bases. Germline V gene data show CDR1 as MGHDK and CDR2 as SYGVNS. V was clipped by 3 bases and J by 2 bases; unmatched bases: 10. CDR3 size: 17 residues. The DNA of the CDR3 is TGTGCCAGCAGTGATCGGGACAGTCCCTACGCTGGAAACACCATATATTTT. Its translation: CASSDRDSPYAGNTIYF.

This clone showed up just a few times. The CDR3 protein is CASSRGQGNSPLHF. CDR3 in DNA: TGTGCCAGCAGTCGGGGACAGGGGAATTCACCCCTCCACTTT. This chain links TRBV28 with TRBJ1-6; 10 nucleotides agree with TRBD1. The V segment lost 5 bases and the J segment 7 bases; nucleotides outside the gene matches: 2. This CDR3 contains 14 residues. CDR1 and CDR2 (germline): MDHEN, SYDVKM.

V usage is TRBV25-1 and J usage is TRBJ2-2; 10 bases are shared with TRBD1. Looked up from germline, CDR1 is MGHDK and CDR2 is SYGVNS. The CDR3 runs to 14 residues. Trimming removed 5 bases from V and 7 bases from J; junction bases left unmatched: 4. DNA for the CDR3: TGTGCCAGCAGTTTGGACAGGGGGATCGGGGAGCTGTTTTTT. It specifies CASSLDRGIGELFF.

The DNA for the CDR3 is TGTGCCAGCAGCTTAGGGATGGTGGGGCTTCAGTACTTC. This sequence encodes CASSLGMVGLQYF. The chain carries TRBV7-2 and TRBJ2-4; a weak D match, TRBD1 (5 bases). The V end lost 1 base, the J end lost 11 bases, and 12 bases lay between the germline ends. The CDR3 spans 13 residues. Looked up from germline, CDR1 is SGHTA and CDR2 is FQGNSA.

The chain is built from TRBV7-2 and TRBJ2-5; TRBD2 matches at 8 bases. The CDR3 is 14 residues long. After removal of 1 base from V and 5 bases from J, the junction contained 3 bases not matched to a gene. Germline V lookup: CDR1 SGHTA, CDR2 FQGNSA. As DNA, the CDR3 is TGTGCCAGCAGCTTAGGCGCGGGAGGTGAGACCCAGTACTTC. This codes for CASSLGAGGETQYF.

The J gene is TRBJ1-5, the V gene TRBV5-5; 8 bases match TRBD1. The CDR3 runs 15 residues. Germline V gene sequence: CDR1 SGHKS, CDR2 YYEKEE (reference sequence). Trimming removed 4 bases from V and 2 bases from J; junction bases left unmatched: 5. CDR3 protein: CASSIQGAGNQPQHF. The DNA for the CDR3 is TGTGCCAGCAGCATTCAGGGGGCCGGCAATCAGCCCCAGCATTTT.

The DNA of the CDR3 is TGTGCCAGCAGCTTGAGCGGGGCGAGCTCCTACAATGAGCAGTTCTTC. Protein sequence: CASSLSGASSYNEQFF. The chain is built from TRBV7-9 and TRBJ2-1, with 7 bases that match TRBD2. This CDR3 region has 16 residues. Trimming removed 3 bases from V and 0 bases from J; junction bases left unmatched: 5. CDR1 is SEHNR and CDR2 is FQNEAQ in the germline V gene (reference sequence).

The CDR3 reads CASSPPGLAFNEQFF. CDR3 coding DNA: TGTGCCAGCAGCCCCCCGGGACTAGCGTTCAATGAGCAGTTCTTC. The chain uses TRBV7-2 and TRBJ2-1, with 10 bases that match TRBD2. With V trimmed by 5 bases and J by 6 bases, 7 bases remained unmatched. CDR1 is SGHTA and CDR2 is FQGNSA in the germline V gene. This CDR3 is 15 amino acids long.

The chain has TRBV27 and TRBJ1-5; D is unresolved. V lost 4 bases and J 7 bases, leaving 14 bases between the germline ends. Germline CDR1 MNHEY, CDR2 SMNVEV (reference sequence). CDR3 length: 14 amino acids. CDR3 nucleotide sequence: TGTGCCAGCAGTTATCGTGCGGGTTTCCAGCCCCAGCATTTT. Its protein is CASSYRAGFQPQHF.

The V gene is TRBV5-1, the J gene TRBJ1-5, with D possibly TRBD1 on 5 matching bases. Per the germline V gene, CDR1 is SGHRS and CDR2 is YFSETQ. The CDR3 totals 15 residues. V shed 5 bases and J shed 4 bases, with 16 bases lying between them. CDR3 sequence (DNA): TGCGCCAGCAGGGCTGACCCGGACATGAATCAGCCCCAGCATTTT. Translated: CASRADPDMNQPQHF. Supplemented by reference TRBV5-1 and TRBJ1-5, the full variable domain reads KAGVTQTPRYLIKTRGQQVTLSCSPISGHRSVSWYQQTPGQGLQFLFEYFSETQRNKGNFPGRFSGRQFSNSRSEMNVSTLELGDSALYLCASRADPDMNQPQHFGDGTRLSIL.

This chain links TRBV27 with TRBJ2-3, with 7 nucleotides matching TRBD2. V was clipped by 3 bases and J by 4 bases; unmatched bases: 10. CDR1 is MNHEY and CDR2 is SMNVEV in the germline V gene (reference sequence). The CDR3 sequence is 16 residues long. The chain's CDR3 is CASSLTSPPGADTQYF. The CDR3, as DNA: TGTGCCAGCAGTTTGACTAGCCCCCCCGGTGCAGATACGCAGTATTTT.

The V gene is TRBV6-2 or TRBV6-3, the J gene TRBJ2-1; D remains unclear. CDR3 length: 15 residues. The germline gives CDR1 MNHEY, CDR2 SVGEGT. Trimming removed 4 bases from V and 0 bases from J, with 10 bases in between. The CDR3 protein is CASSSSAGSYNEQFF. CDR3 DNA sequence: TGTGCCAGCAGTTCCTCGGCAGGCTCCTACAATGAGCAGTTCTTC.

This chain links TRBV19 with TRBJ1-5; no clear D gene. In germline, CDR1 is LNHDA, CDR2 SQIVND (reference sequence). The germline V and J ends were trimmed by 0 bases and 3 bases, with 12 bases remaining between them. This CDR3 contains 16 residues. The CDR3 sequence: CASSIDLGELNQPQHF. Written as DNA, the CDR3 is TGTGCCAGTAGTATAGATCTCGGGGAGCTCAATCAGCCCCAGCATTTT.

The rearrangement links TRBV30 to TRBJ1-2, with 10 bases fitting TRBD1. The CDR3 totals 12 residues. Germline trimming cut 1 base from V and 7 bases from J; bases unmatched to any gene: 0. The germline CDR1 and CDR2 sequences are GTSNPN and SVGIG (reference sequence). CDR3 region: CAWSGQGAGYTF. The CDR3 DNA sequence: TGTGCCTGGAGTGGACAGGGGGCTGGCTACACCTTC.

The rearrangement links TRBV10-3 to TRBJ1-1; D is unclear. CDR3 length: 15 residues. V shed 0 bases and J shed 0 bases, with 8 bases lying between them. Germline CDR1 ENHRY, CDR2 SYGVKD. This CDR3 reads CAISESRPVNTEAFF. The CDR3, as DNA: TGTGCCATCAGTGAGTCGAGGCCGGTGAACACTGAAGCTTTCTTT.

The genes are TRBV30 and TRBJ1-1, with D possibly TRBD1 on 5 matching bases. This CDR3 has 10 amino acids. Trimming removed 5 bases at V and 5 bases at J, with 6 bases between. Per the germline V gene, CDR1 is GTSNPN and CDR2 is SVGIG (reference sequence). The CDR3, as DNA: TGTGCCTGGCAGGGAACTGAAGCTTTCTTT. Amino acid sequence: CAWQGTEAFF.

The sample holds a few counts of this clone. The chain combines TRBV5-1 with TRBJ1-2, with D tentatively TRBD1 (6 bases). V dropped 3 bases and J dropped 4 bases, with 13 bases sitting between them. CDR3 length: 14 residues. Looked up from germline, CDR1 is SGHRS and CDR2 is YFSETQ. The CDR3 nucleotides read TGCGCCAGCAGCTCAGATGGACAGAGCTATGGCTACACCTTC. The encoded protein is CASSSDGQSYGYTF. The full variable domain, with the rest looked up from reference TRBV5-1 and TRBJ1-2, is KAGVTQTPRYLIKTRGQQVTLSCSPISGHRSVSWYQQTPGQGLQFLFEYFSETQRNKGNFPGRFSGRQFSNSRSEMNVSTLELGDSALYLCASSSDGQSYGYTFGSGTRLTVV.

The rearrangement uses TRBV11-2 and TRBJ1-4; no definite D call. CDR3 length equals 15 residues. The ends were cut back, 5 bases at V and 8 bases at J, with 18 bases in the middle. Germline CDR1 and CDR2: SGHAT and FQNNGV. CDR3 sequence reads: CASSPDGTAVEKLFF. The CDR3, as DNA: TGTGCCAGCAGCCCAGATGGAACCGCGGTAGAAAAACTGTTTTTT.

This clone was found a few times. The chain employs TRBV7-8 and TRBJ2-7, with a possible D match to TRBD2 (6 bases). Germline CDR1 reads SGHVS; CDR2 reads FQNEAQ. This CDR3 comprises 12 residues. The V end was cut by 1 base, the J end by 7 bases, with 8 bases between. DNA of the CDR3: TGTGCCAGCAGCTTAGGCGGAGGGGAGCAGTACTTC. Its protein is CASSLGGGEQYF.

The chain links TRBV3-1 (or the pseudogene TRBV3-2) to TRBJ2-5; D is undetermined. Trimming cost V 4 bases and J 2 bases, with 17 bases left between them. In germline, CDR1 is LGHDT, CDR2 YNNKEL (reference sequence). CDR3 size: 16 residues. CDR3 in amino acids: CASSLLAAAPQETQYF. CDR3 bases: TGTGCCAGCAGCCTCCTGGCGGCGGCGCCTCAAGAGACCCAGTACTTC.

This clone was seen more than once but under ten times. V and J are TRBV27 and TRBJ1-2, with D possibly being TRBD1 (5 bases). Germline V lookup: CDR1 MNHEY, CDR2 SMNVEV (reference sequence). The CDR3 length is 14 residues. Trimming stripped 5 bases from V and 5 bases from J, with 15 bases between. In DNA, the CDR3 is TGTGCCAGCAGTAAGGGGTGGGCCCAATATGGCTACACCTTC. This codes for CASSKGWAQYGYTF.

The V and J genes are TRBV19 and TRBJ1-5; D gene unclear. The CDR3 covers 15 residues. The V end was cut by 5 bases, the J end by 3 bases, with 14 bases between. CDR1 and CDR2 from the germline V gene are LNHDA and SQIVND (reference sequence). CDR3 nucleotides: TGTGCCAGTAGTTATGAACAGAGCTTCAATCAGCCCCAGCATTTT. Translation gives CASSYEQSFNQPQHF.

The chain recombines TRBV28 with TRBJ1-2, with 7 bases identical to TRBD1. V shed 3 bases, J shed 8 bases, and the junction held 6 bases outside the gene matches. This CDR3 is built from 13 residues. The germline gives CDR1 MDHEN, CDR2 SYDVKM. The CDR3, as DNA: TGTGCCAGCAGTTTTAGGGGGCCTGGCGGCTACACCTTC. Protein sequence: CASSFRGPGGYTF.

This clone was observed once. The J gene is TRBJ1-4, the V gene TRBV2; D gene ambiguous. V gave up 3 bases and J gave up 5 bases, with 13 bases separating them. The germline CDR1 and CDR2 sequences are SNHLY and FYNNEI. The CDR3 covers 15 residues. In DNA, the CDR3 is TGTGCCAGCAGTGATAGACCCAGGCCCAATGAAAAACTGTTTTTT. Translated, it gives CASSDRPRPNEKLFF.

This clone was detected only a few times. The chain is built from TRBV11-2 and TRBJ2-3; 8 nucleotides align to TRBD2. There are 18 residues in the CDR3. The J segment lost 0 bases and the V segment lost 4 bases, leaving 12 bases of the junction unmatched. Looked up from germline, CDR1 is SGHAT and CDR2 is FQNNGV. CDR3 sequence (DNA): TGTGCCAGCAGCTCGGGACTAGTACTATCAAGAAGCACAGATACGCAGTATTTT. Amino acids: CASSSGLVLSRSTDTQYF.

This clone was counted a few times. The chain links TRBV6-5 to TRBJ2-7; D not resolved. Germline CDR1 and CDR2: MNHEY and SVGAGI. The CDR3 covers 13 residues. Trimming shortened V by 7 bases and J by 3 bases, and 13 bases separated the two germline ends. The CDR3 loop reads CASTPSPVYEQYF. The CDR3 DNA reads as TGTGCCAGCACTCCGTCTCCCGTCTACGAGCAGTACTTC.

This chain uses TRBV3-1 (or the pseudogene TRBV3-2) with TRBJ2-1; 9 nucleotides line up with TRBD2. Germline CDR1 LGHDT, CDR2 YNNKEL (reference sequence). Trimming took 3 bases from V and 6 from J; bases not matched to a gene: 3. The CDR3 consists of 14 residues. CDR3 nucleotide sequence: TGTGCCAGCAGCCAGATTAGCGGGAGCAATGAGCAGTTCTTC. It codes for CASSQISGSNEQFF.